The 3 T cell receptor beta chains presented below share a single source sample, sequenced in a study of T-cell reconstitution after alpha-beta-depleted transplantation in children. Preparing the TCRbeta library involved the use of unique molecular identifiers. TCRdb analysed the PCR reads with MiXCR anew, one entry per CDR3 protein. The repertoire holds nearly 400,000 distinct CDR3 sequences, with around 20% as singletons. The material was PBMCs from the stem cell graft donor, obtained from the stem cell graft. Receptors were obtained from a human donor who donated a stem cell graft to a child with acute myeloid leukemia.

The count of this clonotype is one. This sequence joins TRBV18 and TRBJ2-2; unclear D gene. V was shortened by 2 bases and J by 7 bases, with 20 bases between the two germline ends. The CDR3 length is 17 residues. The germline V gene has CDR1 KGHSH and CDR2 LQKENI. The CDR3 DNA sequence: TGTGCCAGCTCACCAGAATCTACCCAGAACATAGGCGGGGAGCTGTTTTTT. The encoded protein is CASSPESTQNIGGELFF.

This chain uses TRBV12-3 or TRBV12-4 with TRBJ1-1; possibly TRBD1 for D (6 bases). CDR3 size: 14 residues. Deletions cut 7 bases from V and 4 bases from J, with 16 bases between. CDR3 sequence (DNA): TGTGCCAGCAACGCGGGGGAAGGGGGCACTGAAGCTTTCTTT. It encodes CASNAGEGGTEAFF.

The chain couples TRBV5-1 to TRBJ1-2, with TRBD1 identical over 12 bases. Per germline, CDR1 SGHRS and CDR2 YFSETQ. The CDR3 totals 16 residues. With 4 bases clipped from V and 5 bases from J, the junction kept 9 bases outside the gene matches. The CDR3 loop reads CASSTGQGAPDYGYTF. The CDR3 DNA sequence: TGCGCCAGCAGCACGGGACAGGGGGCGCCTGATTATGGCTACACCTTC.